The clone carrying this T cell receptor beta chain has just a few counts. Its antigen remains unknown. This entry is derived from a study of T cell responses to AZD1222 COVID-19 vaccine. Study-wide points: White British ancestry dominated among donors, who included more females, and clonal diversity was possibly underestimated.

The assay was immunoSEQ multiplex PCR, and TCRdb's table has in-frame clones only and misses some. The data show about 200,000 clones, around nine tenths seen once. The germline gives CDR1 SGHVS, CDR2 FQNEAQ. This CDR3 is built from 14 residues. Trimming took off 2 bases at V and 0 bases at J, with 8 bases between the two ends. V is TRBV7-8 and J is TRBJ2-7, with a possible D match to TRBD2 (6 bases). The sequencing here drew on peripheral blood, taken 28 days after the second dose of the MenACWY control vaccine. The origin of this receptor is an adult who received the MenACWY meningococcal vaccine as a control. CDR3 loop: CASSLRRDSYEQYF. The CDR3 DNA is TGTGCCAGCAGCTTAAGGCGGGACTCCTACGAGCAGTACTTC.